A single TCR beta chain is shown here with its context. Antigen: not known. Run at survey level, the immunoSEQ assay was version v3.0. This table comes from immunoSEQ multiplex PCR, and its TCRdb copy is limited to in-frame clones, with some not included. This sample has about 29,000 clones, with 70% to 90% found just once. The data originate from a study of long-term antiretroviral therapy in people with HIV. Study summary: Samples collected earliest predate the 2015 immediate-ART recommendation by about a decade.

Study-wide results and caveats: With ART, diversity went up but was still lower than in transplant donor controls. Against controls, HIV repertoires showed narrower ranges of CDR3 length. Records did not include ART adherence, viral resistance or therapy changes.

This CDR3 has 21 residues. Germline V CDR1 and CDR2: LGHNA, YNFKEQ. The V segment lost 1 base and the J segment 3 bases; nucleotides outside the gene matches: 13. The chain links TRBV4-2 to TRBJ2-2, with 14 bases matching TRBD2. Sequenced material: unsorted PBMCs, taken 0.5 years after starting antiretroviral therapy. The receptor comes from a woman aged 18 to 35 with HIV. CDR3 coding DNA: TGTGCCAGCAGCCAAGCCCTCCGACTAGCGGGAGGGAGAGGTGACACCGGGGAGCTGTTTTTT. Translated: CASSQALRLAGGRGDTGELFF.